This passage covers 27 T cell receptor beta chains from one sample sequenced in a study of T cells in Graves' hyperthyroidism and ophthalmopathy. Amplification targeted TCR beta CDR3 regions from RNA transcripts. Researchers ran a first-round RT-PCR on the TCR CDR3 using the HTBI primer set. TCRdb analysed the multiplex PCR reads with MiXCR anew, one entry per CDR3 protein. The sample lists 500,000 or so distinct CDR3 sequences; 17% were seen once. Material for sequencing was blood. The receptors originated from a woman aged 18 to 35 with Graves' ophthalmopathy.

This clonotype was counted only a few times. The gene calls are TRBV3-1 and TRBJ1-5; possibly TRBD1 for D (5 bases). This CDR3 has 16 residues. CDR1 is LGHDT and CDR2 is YNNKEL in the germline V gene (reference sequence). Trimming shortened V by 1 base and J by 5 bases, and 15 bases separated the two germline ends. The CDR3 spells CASSQGSPTGYQPQHF. In DNA, the CDR3 is TGTGCCAGCAGCCAAGGAAGCCCTACAGGATATCAGCCCCAGCATTTT.

The chain has TRBV12-3 or TRBV12-4 and TRBJ2-3; 12 nucleotides match TRBD2. This CDR3 has 18 residues. V lost 2 bases and J lost 1; bases outside the gene matches: 7. The CDR3 sequence: CASSLPKLAGGGTDTQYF. The CDR3 DNA follows: TGTGCCAGCAGTTTACCCAAACTAGCGGGAGGCGGCACAGATACGCAGTATTTT.

This sequence joins TRBV5-6 and TRBJ1-3, with D unresolved. CDR3 size: 14 residues. CDR1 is SGHDT and CDR2 is YYEEEE in the germline V gene. Trimming took off 0 bases at V and 4 bases at J, with 8 bases between the two ends. CDR3 sequence: CASSLVERGNTIYF. The CDR3 bases are TGTGCCAGCAGCTTGGTGGAGCGAGGAAACACCATATATTTT.

This clonotype was seen only a few times. The chain joins TRBV12-5 to TRBJ2-4; tentative D call: TRBD1 (6 bases). V lost 2 bases and J 0 bases, leaving 29 bases between the germline ends. From germline, CDR1 is LGHNT and CDR2 FRNRAP. The CDR3 is 22 residues long. The CDR3 bases are TGTGCTAGTGGTTTGACCCCGACAGGCGCAACGGGTATTAAACTAGCCAAAAACATTCAGTACTTC. Its protein is CASGLTPTGATGIKLAKNIQYF. The entire variable domain, with the rest obtained from reference TRBV12-5 and TRBJ2-4, is as follows: DARVTQTPRHKVTEMGQEVTMRCQPILGHNTVFWYRQTMMQGLELLAYFRNRAPLDDSGMPKDRFSAEMPDATLATLKIQPSEPRDSAVYFCASGLTPTGATGIKLAKNIQYFGAGTRLSVL.

This clonotype came up a few times. The rearrangement links TRBV6-5 to TRBJ2-2; 8 positions match TRBD1. The V and J ends lost 2 bases and 7 bases, in that order; junction bases with no gene match: 9. The germline V gene encodes CDR1 MNHEY and CDR2 SVGAGI. The length of the CDR3 is 16 residues. CDR3 sequence reads: CASSYATRGRVGELFF. The CDR3 coding sequence is TGTGCCAGCAGTTACGCAACCAGGGGGCGGGTCGGGGAGCTGTTTTTT.

V and J are TRBV7-3 and TRBJ2-7, with D unresolved. The V and J ends lost 6 bases and 0 bases respectively, with 9 bases between them. This CDR3 is built from 13 residues. The V gene's germline CDR1 is SGHTA and CDR2 FQGTGA. The CDR3 nucleotides read TGTGCCAGCAGTTTAGACATCTCCTACGAGCAGTACTTC. It translates to CASSLDISYEQYF.

This clonotype was recorded many times. The genes are TRBV28 and TRBJ2-7; 10 bases are shared with TRBD1. Germline lookup yields CDR1 MDHEN and CDR2 SYDVKM. CDR3 length: 14 amino acids. Trimming at V came to 8 bases and at J to 5 bases, leaving 9 bases not matched to a gene. The chain's CDR3 is CASGPFGTGDEQYF. In DNA form, the CDR3 reads TGTGCCAGCGGCCCCTTTGGGACAGGGGACGAGCAGTACTTC.

This chain uses TRBV4-1 with TRBJ1-2; 7 bases map to TRBD1. This CDR3 region has 14 residues. After removal of 0 bases from V and 7 bases from J, the junction contained 5 bases not matched to a gene. Per the germline V gene, CDR1 is MGHRA and CDR2 is YSYEKL. The CDR3 DNA reads TGCGCCAGCAGCCAAGAAGGGACAGTGTCTGGCTACACCTTC. This gives the protein CASSQEGTVSGYTF.

This clonotype came up a few times. The CDR3 DNA follows: TGTGCCATCAGCACCGGGACATCGAACACCGGGGAGCTGTTTTTT. It specifies CAISTGTSNTGELFF. The genes are TRBV10-3 and TRBJ2-2; TRBD1 is a possible D gene (6 bases). V was cut by 6 bases and J by 0 bases, with 11 bases left in between. CDR3 length: 15 amino acids. Germline values: CDR1 ENHRY, CDR2 SYGVKD.

This clonotype was counted only a few times. The chain employs TRBV12-3 or TRBV12-4 and TRBJ1-2; TRBD1 is a possible D gene (5 bases). Deletions cut 6 bases from V and 4 bases from J, with 12 bases between. The CDR3 is made up of 13 amino acids. In DNA, the CDR3 is TGTGCCAGCAGGCGGGGACCCGTCTATGGCTACACCTTC. Protein sequence: CASRRGPVYGYTF.

The CDR3 sequence is CASVIDRGNQPQHF. The CDR3 bases are TGTGCCAGCGTGATAGACAGGGGCAATCAGCCCCAGCATTTT. The chain has TRBV2 and TRBJ1-5; TRBD1 agrees at 7 bases. Germline lookup yields CDR1 SNHLY and CDR2 FYNNEI. The V segment lost 8 bases and the J segment 2 bases; nucleotides outside the gene matches: 6. The CDR3 extends over 14 amino acids.

Note on this clonotype: A much larger clone differs from this one at a single base, so this may be a read error. The CDR3 loop is CASSLGPLDRGYTF. In nucleotides, the CDR3 is TGTGCCAGCAGCTTGGGACCTCTTGATCGTGGCTACACCTTC. V and J are TRBV5-4 and TRBJ1-2; D not certain. From germline, CDR1 is SGHNT and CDR2 YYREEE (reference sequence). V was shortened by 0 bases and J by 7 bases, with 13 bases between the two germline ends. The CDR3 consists of 14 residues.

This clonotype was counted at least ten times. V gene TRBV20-1 combines with J gene TRBJ1-2; 9 nucleotides align to TRBD1. Germline V gene sequence: CDR1 DFQATT, CDR2 SNEGSKA (reference sequence). After removal of 2 bases from V and 7 bases from J, the junction contained 8 bases not matched to a gene. The CDR3 is 14 amino acids. CDR3 bases: TGCAGTGCTAGACCCGGACAGGGGACGAGTGGCTACACCTTC. Translation: CSARPGQGTSGYTF.

This clonotype has at least ten counts. This chain links TRBV6-1 with TRBJ1-2; D is unclear. Per the germline V gene, CDR1 is MNHNS and CDR2 is SASEGT. Trimming pared 4 bases from V and 5 bases from J, leaving 17 bases between. The CDR3 totals 15 residues. DNA for the CDR3: TGTGCCAGCAGTGCTTGGCACCTGGAGGGATATGGCTACACCTTC. Its translation: CASSAWHLEGYGYTF.

Note on this clonotype: A much larger clone is a single base away; this may be a read error. The rearrangement uses TRBV7-2 and TRBJ1-2; 7 positions match TRBD1. The CDR3 has 13 residues. Germline V gene sequence: CDR1 SGHTA, CDR2 FQGNSA. CDR3 DNA: TGTGCCAGCAGCAACAGGGGAAACTATGGCCACACCTTC. Encoded protein: CASSNRGNYGHTF.

The chain has TRBV7-3 and TRBJ2-5; the match to TRBD2 covers 11 bases. The CDR3 length is 15 residues. The germline V gene has CDR1 SGHTA and CDR2 FQGTGA. V lost 4 bases and J lost 2; bases outside the gene matches: 3. The CDR3 loop is CASSSGLADQETQYF. The CDR3 region has the DNA TGTGCCAGCAGCTCGGGACTAGCGGATCAAGAGACCCAGTACTTC.

The table lists this clonotype with a few counts. The chain links TRBV27 to TRBJ1-5; no definite D call. Trimming removed 3 bases from V and 5 bases from J, with 8 bases in between. The CDR3 is 13 residues long. Germline V gives CDR1 MNHEY, CDR2 SMNVEV (reference sequence). The CDR3 nucleotides read TGTGCCAGCAGTTTGGGCAGTTATCAGCCCCAGCATTTT. Protein product: CASSLGSYQPQHF.

This clonotype was recorded a few times. The chain links TRBV5-5 to TRBJ2-2; 7 bases match TRBD2. CDR3 length: 16 amino acids. The germline V gene encodes CDR1 SGHKS and CDR2 YYEKEE (reference sequence). Trimming cost V 4 bases and J 0 bases; bases outside gene matches: 6. The CDR3: CASSRQGGANTGELFF. The DNA of the CDR3 is TGTGCCAGCAGCCGCCAGGGAGGGGCGAACACCGGGGAGCTGTTTTTT.

This clonotype was observed a few times. The rearrangement links TRBV10-3 to TRBJ1-2; 7 bases map to TRBD1. With 0 bases clipped from V and 5 bases from J, the junction kept 9 bases outside the gene matches. Germline CDR1 ENHRY, CDR2 SYGVKD. This CDR3 has 16 residues. CDR3 region: CAISESWRGPGYGYTF. The CDR3 DNA sequence: TGTGCCATCAGTGAGTCCTGGAGGGGGCCTGGGTATGGCTACACCTTC.

In regard to this clonotype: Given a much more abundant clone one base away, this may be a read error. This chain connects TRBV3-1 to TRBJ2-1; 11 nucleotides match TRBD2. The junction had 9 bases not matched to a gene; V was cut back by 0 bases and J by 5 bases. This CDR3 contains 18 residues. Germline lookup yields CDR1 LGHDT and CDR2 YNNKEL (reference sequence). In nucleotides, the CDR3 is TGTGCCAGCAGCCAAGATCCCACTAGCGGGGGTGAGGACAATGAGCAGTTCTTC. Protein sequence: CASSQDPTSGGEDNEQFF.

This clonotype came up many times. J is TRBJ2-1 and V is TRBV7-9; the D gene could be TRBD1 or TRBD2 (5 bases each). CDR3 size: 14 residues. Germline-derived CDR1 and CDR2 are SEHNR and FQNEAQ (reference sequence). Trimming stripped 3 bases from V and 8 bases from J, with 14 bases between. The CDR3 protein is CASSFSGTGDEQFF. The CDR3 nucleotides read TGTGCCAGCAGCTTCTCCGGGACCGGGGATGAGCAGTTCTTC.

This chain connects TRBV30 to TRBJ1-3; D is undetermined. CDR1 and CDR2 (germline): GTSNPN, SVGIG (reference sequence). The CDR3 totals 13 residues. V was trimmed by 5 bases and J by 1 base, leaving 9 bases between them. The CDR3 region has the DNA TGTGCCTGGGCCAGGCTGTCTGGAAACACCATATATTTT. Translated: CAWARLSGNTIYF. The full variable domain, in which reference TRBV30 and TRBJ1-3 provide the parts outside the CDR3, is SQTIHQWPATLVQPVGSPLSLECTVEGTSNPNLYWYRQAAGRGLQLLFYSVGIGQISSEVPQNLSASRPQDRQFILSSKKLLLSDSGFYLCAWARLSGNTIYFGEGSWLTVV.

This clonotype has a count of ten or more. The chain is built from TRBV20-1 and TRBJ2-1, with D perhaps TRBD1 (6 bases). V was shortened by 0 bases and J by 4 bases, with 13 bases between the two germline ends. CDR3 size: 15 residues. CDR1 is DFQATT, CDR2 SNEGSKA, per germline (reference sequence). The CDR3: CSARDRLTGYNEQFF. The CDR3 DNA follows: TGCAGTGCTAGAGATCGTCTGACAGGTTACAATGAGCAGTTCTTC.

This clonotype was seen more than once but under ten times. V usage is TRBV6-1 and J usage is TRBJ1-3; D uncertain. Trimming left V 7 bases short and J 0 bases short, with 7 bases between. This CDR3 is 13 amino acids long. Germline V gene data show CDR1 as MNHNS and CDR2 as SASEGT. The CDR3 bases are TGTGCCAGCAAATCCTTCTCTGGAAACACCATATATTTT. Its protein is CASKSFSGNTIYF.

The V and J genes are TRBV9 and TRBJ2-1; 8 positions match TRBD1. With V trimmed by 3 bases and J by 7 bases, 15 bases remained unmatched. Germline assignment: CDR1 SGDLS and CDR2 YYNGEE. This CDR3 is 17 amino acids long. The CDR3 spells CASSGFINARGPNEQFF. In DNA, the CDR3 is TGTGCCAGCAGCGGATTTATAAATGCCAGGGGGCCTAATGAGCAGTTCTTC.

This clonotype was seen at least ten times. The V gene is TRBV3-1, the J gene TRBJ2-3; 8 bases are a match to TRBD1. Germline trimming cut 4 bases from V and 6 bases from J; bases unmatched to any gene: 12. The germline gives CDR1 LGHDT, CDR2 YNNKEL (reference sequence). The CDR3 length is 16 residues. This chain's CDR3 is CASSLRQGSSLDTQYF. The CDR3 bases are TGTGCCAGCAGCCTCCGACAGGGGAGTAGTTTGGATACGCAGTATTTT.

The chain is built from TRBV14 and TRBJ1-1; D perhaps matches TRBD1 (5 bases). CDR1 SGHDN and CDR2 FVKESK come from the germline V gene. The length of the CDR3 is 16 residues. Deletions cut 0 bases from V and 0 bases from J, with 11 bases between. The CDR3 DNA is TGTGCCAGCAGCCAAGATCTAGGGGCATTGAACACTGAAGCTTTCTTT. This codes for CASSQDLGALNTEAFF.